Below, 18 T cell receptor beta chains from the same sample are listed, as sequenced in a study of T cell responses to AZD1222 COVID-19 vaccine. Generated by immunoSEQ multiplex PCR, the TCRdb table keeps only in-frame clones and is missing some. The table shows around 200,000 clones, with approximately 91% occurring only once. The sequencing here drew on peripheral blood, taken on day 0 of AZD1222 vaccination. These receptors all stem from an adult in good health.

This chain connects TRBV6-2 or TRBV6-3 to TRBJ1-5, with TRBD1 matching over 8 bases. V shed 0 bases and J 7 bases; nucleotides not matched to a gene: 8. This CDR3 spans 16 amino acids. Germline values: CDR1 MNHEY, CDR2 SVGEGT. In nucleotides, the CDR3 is TGTGCCAGCAGTTACTCCGGGGCAGGGGGCTGGCAGCCCCAGCATTTT. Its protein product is CASSYSGAGGWQPQHF.

This chain's CDR3 is CASSPGDRNYGYTF. Written as DNA, the CDR3 is TGTGCCAGTTCCCCAGGGGATCGTAACTATGGCTACACCTTC. The chain recombines TRBV28 with TRBJ1-2; a weak D match, TRBD1 (6 bases). CDR1 MDHEN and CDR2 SYDVKM come from the germline V gene. The V end lost 9 bases, the J end lost 1 base, and 15 bases lay between the germline ends. The CDR3 contains 14 residues.

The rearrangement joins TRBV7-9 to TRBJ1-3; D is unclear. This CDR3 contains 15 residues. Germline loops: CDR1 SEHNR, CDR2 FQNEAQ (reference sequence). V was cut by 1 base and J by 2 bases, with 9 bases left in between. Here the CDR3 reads CASSLVGSPGNTIYF. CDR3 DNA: TGTGCCAGCAGCTTAGTAGGGTCTCCTGGAAACACCATATATTTT.

This chain's CDR3 is CASRKTLGVYEQYF. CDR3 in DNA: TGTGCCAGCAGGAAGACGCTGGGTGTCTACGAGCAGTACTTC. This chain joins TRBV6-6 and TRBJ2-7; no clear D. V lost 6 bases and J lost 3, with 15 bases in between. The germline gives CDR1 MNHNY, CDR2 SVGAGI (reference sequence). The CDR3 extends over 14 amino acids.

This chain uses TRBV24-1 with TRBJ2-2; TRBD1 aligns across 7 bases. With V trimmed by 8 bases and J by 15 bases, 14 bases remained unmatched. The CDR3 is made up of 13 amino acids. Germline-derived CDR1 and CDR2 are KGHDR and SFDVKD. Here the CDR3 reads CATTQTGNTRMFF. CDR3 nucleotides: TGTGCCACCACGCAGACAGGGAATACGCGGATGTTTTTT.

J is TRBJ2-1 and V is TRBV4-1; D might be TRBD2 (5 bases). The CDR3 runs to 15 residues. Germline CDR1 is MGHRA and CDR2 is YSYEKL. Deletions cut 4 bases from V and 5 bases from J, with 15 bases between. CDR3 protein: CASSPLSGIHNEQFF. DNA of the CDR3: TGCGCCAGCAGCCCACTTTCGGGGATCCACAATGAGCAGTTCTTC.

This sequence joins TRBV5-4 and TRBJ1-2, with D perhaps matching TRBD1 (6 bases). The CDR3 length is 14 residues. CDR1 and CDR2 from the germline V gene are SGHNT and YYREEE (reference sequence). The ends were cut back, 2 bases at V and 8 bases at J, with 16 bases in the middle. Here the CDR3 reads CASSLKGRGGGYTF. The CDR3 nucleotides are TGTGCCAGCAGCTTAAAGGGCAGGGGCGGCGGCTACACCTTC.

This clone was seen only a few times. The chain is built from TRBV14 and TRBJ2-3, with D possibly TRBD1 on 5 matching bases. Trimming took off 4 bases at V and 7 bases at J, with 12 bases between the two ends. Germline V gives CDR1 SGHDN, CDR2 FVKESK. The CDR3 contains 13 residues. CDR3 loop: CASSPTQGYTQYF. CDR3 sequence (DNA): TGTGCCAGCAGCCCCACCCAGGGATATACGCAGTATTTT.

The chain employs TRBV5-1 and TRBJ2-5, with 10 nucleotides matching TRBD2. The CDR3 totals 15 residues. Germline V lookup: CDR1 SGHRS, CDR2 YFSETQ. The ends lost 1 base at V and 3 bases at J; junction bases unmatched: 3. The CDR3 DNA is TGCGCCAGCAGCTTGTTTCTAGCGGGAGAAGAGACCCAGTACTTC. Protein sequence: CASSLFLAGEETQYF.

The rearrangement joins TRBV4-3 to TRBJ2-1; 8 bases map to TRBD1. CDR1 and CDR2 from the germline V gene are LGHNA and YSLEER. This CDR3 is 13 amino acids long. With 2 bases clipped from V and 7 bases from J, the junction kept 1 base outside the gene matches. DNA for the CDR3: TGCGCCAGCAGCCAAAGGACAGGGAATGAGCAGTTCTTC. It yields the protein CASSQRTGNEQFF.

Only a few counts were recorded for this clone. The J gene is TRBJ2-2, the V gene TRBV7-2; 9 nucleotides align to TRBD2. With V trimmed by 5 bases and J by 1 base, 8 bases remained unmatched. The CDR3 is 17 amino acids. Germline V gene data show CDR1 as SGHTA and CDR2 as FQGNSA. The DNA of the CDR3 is TGTGCCAGCAGCCCTGGGGGACTAGCCGTGAACACCGGGGAGCTGTTTTTT. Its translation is CASSPGGLAVNTGELFF. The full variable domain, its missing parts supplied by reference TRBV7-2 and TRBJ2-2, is GAGVSQSPSNKVTEKGKDVELRCDPISGHTALYWYRQSLGQGLEFLIYFQGNSAPDKSGLPSDRFSAERTGGSVSTLTIQRTQQEDSAVYLCASSPGGLAVNTGELFFGEGSRLTVL.

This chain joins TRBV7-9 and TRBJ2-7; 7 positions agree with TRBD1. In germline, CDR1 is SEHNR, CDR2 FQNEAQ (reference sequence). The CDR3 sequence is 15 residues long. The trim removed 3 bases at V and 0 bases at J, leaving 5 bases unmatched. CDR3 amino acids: CASSLGTASSYEQYF. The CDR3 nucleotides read TGTGCCAGCAGCTTGGGGACAGCGAGCTCCTACGAGCAGTACTTC.

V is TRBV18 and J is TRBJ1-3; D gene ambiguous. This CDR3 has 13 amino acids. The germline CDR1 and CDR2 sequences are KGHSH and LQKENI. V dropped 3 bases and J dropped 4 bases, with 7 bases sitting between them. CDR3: CASSPSEGNTIYF. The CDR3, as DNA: TGTGCCAGCTCACCTTCAGAGGGAAACACCATATATTTT.

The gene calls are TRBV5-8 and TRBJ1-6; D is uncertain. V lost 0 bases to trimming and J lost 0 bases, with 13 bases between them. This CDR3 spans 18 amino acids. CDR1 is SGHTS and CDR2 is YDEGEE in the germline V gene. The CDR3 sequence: CASSLVRGRSSYNSPLHF. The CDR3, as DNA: TGTGCCAGCAGCTTGGTGCGCGGACGGAGCTCCTATAATTCACCCCTCCACTTT.

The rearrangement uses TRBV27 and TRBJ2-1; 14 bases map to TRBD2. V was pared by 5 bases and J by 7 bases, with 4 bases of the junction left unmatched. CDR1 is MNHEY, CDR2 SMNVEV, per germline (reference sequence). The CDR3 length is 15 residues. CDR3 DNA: TGTGCCAGCAGTGCCGGGACTAGCGGGAGTAATGAGCAGTTCTTC. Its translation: CASSAGTSGSNEQFF.

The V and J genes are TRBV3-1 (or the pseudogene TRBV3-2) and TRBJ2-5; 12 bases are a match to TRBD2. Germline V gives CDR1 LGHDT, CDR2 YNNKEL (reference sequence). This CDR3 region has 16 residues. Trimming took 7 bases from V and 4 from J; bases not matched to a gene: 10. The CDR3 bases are TGTGCCAGCACGACGACTAGCGGGGGCTTTGGAGAGACCCAGTACTTC. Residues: CASTTTSGGFGETQYF.

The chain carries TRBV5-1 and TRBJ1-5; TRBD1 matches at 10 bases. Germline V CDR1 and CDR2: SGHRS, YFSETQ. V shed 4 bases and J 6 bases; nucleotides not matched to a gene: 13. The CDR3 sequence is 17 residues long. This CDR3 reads CASSPSALTGGVQPQHF. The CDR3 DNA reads TGCGCCAGCAGCCCGAGTGCCTTGACAGGGGGCGTTCAGCCCCAGCATTTT. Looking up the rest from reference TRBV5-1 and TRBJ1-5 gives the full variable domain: KAGVTQTPRYLIKTRGQQVTLSCSPISGHRSVSWYQQTPGQGLQFLFEYFSETQRNKGNFPGRFSGRQFSNSRSEMNVSTLELGDSALYLCASSPSALTGGVQPQHFGDGTRLSIL.

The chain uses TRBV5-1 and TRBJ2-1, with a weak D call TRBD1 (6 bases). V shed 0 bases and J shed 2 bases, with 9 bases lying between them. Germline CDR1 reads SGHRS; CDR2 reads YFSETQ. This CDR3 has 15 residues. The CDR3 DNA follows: TGCGCCAGCAGCTTGGGATCAGGGGCCTACAATGAGCAGTTCTTC. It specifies CASSLGSGAYNEQFF.